This TCR beta chain originates from a study of T cells in Graves' hyperthyroidism and ophthalmopathy. General study points: Before onset, ophthalmopathy was predicted by the model a median about 6.2 months earlier.

It was RNA transcripts that yielded the amplified TCR beta CDR3 regions. First-round RT-PCR with HTBI primers amplified the TCR CDR3 region. TCRdb ran MiXCR on the multiplex PCR reads and lists one entry per CDR3 protein. The top ten hold about 14% of the sample, which has 350,000 or so distinct CDR3 sequences, around 18% seen once. Many counts were recorded for this clonotype. Antigen unknown. The germline CDR1 and CDR2 sequences are SGHTA and FQGNSA. The CDR3 runs to 13 residues. Trimming stripped 1 base from V and 4 bases from J, with 7 bases between. The sequencing input was blood. V is TRBV7-2 and J is TRBJ1-1; no clear D gene. The source of this sequence is a middle-aged woman with Graves' ophthalmopathy. The CDR3 is CASSLVLGTEAFF. The CDR3, as DNA: TGTGCCAGCAGCTTAGTCTTGGGCACTGAAGCTTTCTTT.